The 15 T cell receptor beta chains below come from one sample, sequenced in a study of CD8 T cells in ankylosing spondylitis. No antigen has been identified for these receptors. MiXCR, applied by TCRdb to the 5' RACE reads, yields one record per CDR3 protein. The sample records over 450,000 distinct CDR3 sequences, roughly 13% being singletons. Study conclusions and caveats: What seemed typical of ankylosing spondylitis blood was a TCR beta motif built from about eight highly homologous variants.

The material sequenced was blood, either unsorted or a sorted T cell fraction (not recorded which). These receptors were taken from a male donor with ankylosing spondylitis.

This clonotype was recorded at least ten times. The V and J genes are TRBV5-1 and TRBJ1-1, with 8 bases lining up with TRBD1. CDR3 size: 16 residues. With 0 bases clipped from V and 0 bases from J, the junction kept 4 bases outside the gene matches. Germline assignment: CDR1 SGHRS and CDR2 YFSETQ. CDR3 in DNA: TGCGCCAGCAGCTTGGGACAGGGGAACATGAACACTGAAGCTTTCTTT. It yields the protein CASSLGQGNMNTEAFF.

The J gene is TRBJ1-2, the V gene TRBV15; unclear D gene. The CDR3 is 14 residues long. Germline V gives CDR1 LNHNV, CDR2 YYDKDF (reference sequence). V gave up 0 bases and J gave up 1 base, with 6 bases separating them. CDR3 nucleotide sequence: TGTGCCACCAGCAGAGACAGGCGTAACTATGGCTACACCTTC. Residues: CATSRDRRNYGYTF. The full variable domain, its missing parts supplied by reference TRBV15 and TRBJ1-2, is DAMVIQNPRYQVTQFGKPVTLSCSQTLNHNVMYWYQQKSSQAPKLLFHYYDKDFNNEADTPDNFQSRRPNTSFCFLDIRSPGLGDTAMYLCATSRDRRNYGYTFGSGTRLTVV.

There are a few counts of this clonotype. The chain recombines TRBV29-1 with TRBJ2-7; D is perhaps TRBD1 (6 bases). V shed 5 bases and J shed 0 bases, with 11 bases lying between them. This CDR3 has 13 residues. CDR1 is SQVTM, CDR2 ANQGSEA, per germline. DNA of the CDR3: TGCAGCGTTACCGGGACACCCTCCTACGAGCAGTACTTC. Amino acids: CSVTGTPSYEQYF.

The DNA of the CDR3 is TGTGCCAGCAGCTTTGGGACAGGGAGTTATGCCAAAAACATTCAGTACTTC. Protein: CASSFGTGSYAKNIQYF. V and J are TRBV7-9 and TRBJ2-4; TRBD1 matches 9 bases. The CDR3 is 17 residues long. Germline CDR1 reads SEHNR; CDR2 reads FQNEAQ (reference sequence). Losses at the gene ends were 3 bases for V and 1 base for J; bases not matched to a gene: 7.

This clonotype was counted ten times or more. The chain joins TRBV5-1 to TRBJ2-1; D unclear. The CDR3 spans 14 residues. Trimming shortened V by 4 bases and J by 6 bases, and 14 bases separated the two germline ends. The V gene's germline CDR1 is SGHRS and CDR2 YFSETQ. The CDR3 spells CASSPRTVGNEQFF. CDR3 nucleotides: TGCGCCAGCAGCCCCCGTACCGTCGGCAATGAGCAGTTCTTC.

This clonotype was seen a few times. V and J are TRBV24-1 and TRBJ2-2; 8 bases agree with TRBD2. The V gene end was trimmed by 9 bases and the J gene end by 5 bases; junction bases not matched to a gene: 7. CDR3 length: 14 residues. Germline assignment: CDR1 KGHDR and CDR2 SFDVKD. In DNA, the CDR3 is TGTGCCACCGGGGGGACTAGTGTTACCGGGGAGCTGTTTTTT. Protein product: CATGGTSVTGELFF.

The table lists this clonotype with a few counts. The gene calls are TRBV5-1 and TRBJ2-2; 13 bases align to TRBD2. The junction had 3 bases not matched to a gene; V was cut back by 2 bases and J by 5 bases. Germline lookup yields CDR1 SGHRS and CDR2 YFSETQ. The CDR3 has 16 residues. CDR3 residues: CASSLGTSGKTGELFF. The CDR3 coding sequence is TGCGCCAGCAGCTTAGGGACTAGCGGGAAAACCGGGGAGCTGTTTTTT.

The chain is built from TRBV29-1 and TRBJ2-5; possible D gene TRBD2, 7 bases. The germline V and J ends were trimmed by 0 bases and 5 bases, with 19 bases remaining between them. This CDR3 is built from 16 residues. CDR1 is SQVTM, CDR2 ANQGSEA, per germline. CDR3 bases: TGCAGCGTTGAAGATCTTCGGGGGGCAGGGTGGGAGACCCAGTACTTC. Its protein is CSVEDLRGAGWETQYF.

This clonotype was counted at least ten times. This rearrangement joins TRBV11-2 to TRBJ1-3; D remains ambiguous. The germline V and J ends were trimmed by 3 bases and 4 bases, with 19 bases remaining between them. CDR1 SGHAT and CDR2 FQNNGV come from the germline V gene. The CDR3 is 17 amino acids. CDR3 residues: CASSLGNGLGSGNTIYF. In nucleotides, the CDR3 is TGTGCCAGCAGCTTGGGGAATGGATTAGGTTCGGGAAACACCATATATTTT. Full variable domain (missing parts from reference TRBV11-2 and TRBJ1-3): EAGVAQSPRYKIIEKRQSVAFWCNPISGHATLYWYQQILGQGPKLLIQFQNNGVVDDSQLPKDRFSAERLKGVDSTLKIQPAKLEDSAVYLCASSLGNGLGSGNTIYFGEGSWLTVV.

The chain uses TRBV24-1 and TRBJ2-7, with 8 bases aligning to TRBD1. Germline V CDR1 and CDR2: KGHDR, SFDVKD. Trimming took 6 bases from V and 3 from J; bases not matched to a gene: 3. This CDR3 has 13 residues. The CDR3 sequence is CATSPGQGYEQYF. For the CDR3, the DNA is TGTGCCACCAGTCCAGGACAGGGCTACGAGCAGTACTTC.

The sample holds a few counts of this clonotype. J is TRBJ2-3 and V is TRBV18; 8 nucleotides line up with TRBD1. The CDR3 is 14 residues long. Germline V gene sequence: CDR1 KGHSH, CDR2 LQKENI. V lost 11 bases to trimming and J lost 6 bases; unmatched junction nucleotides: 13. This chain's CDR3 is CASAAGGAEDTQYF. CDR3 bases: TGTGCCTCGGCCGCAGGGGGCGCAGAGGATACGCAGTATTTT.

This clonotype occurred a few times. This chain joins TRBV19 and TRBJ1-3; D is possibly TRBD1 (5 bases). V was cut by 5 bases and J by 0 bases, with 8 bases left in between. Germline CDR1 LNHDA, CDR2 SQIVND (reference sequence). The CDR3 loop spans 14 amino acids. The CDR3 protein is CASSADNSGNTIYF. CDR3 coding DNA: TGTGCCAGTAGTGCGGACAACTCTGGAAACACCATATATTTT.

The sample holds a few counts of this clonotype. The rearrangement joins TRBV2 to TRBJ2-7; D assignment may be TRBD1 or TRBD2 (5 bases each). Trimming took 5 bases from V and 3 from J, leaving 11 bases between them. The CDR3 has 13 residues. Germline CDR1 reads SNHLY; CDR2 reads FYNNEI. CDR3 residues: CASSRDPLYEQYF. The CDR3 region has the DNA TGTGCCAGCAGTAGGGACCCGCTCTACGAGCAGTACTTC.

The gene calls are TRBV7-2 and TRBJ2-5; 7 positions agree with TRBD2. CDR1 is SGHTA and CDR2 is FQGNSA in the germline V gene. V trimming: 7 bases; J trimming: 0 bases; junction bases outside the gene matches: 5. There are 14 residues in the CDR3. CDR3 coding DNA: TGTGCCAGCAACCTCGGGACTAACCAAGAGACCCAGTACTTC. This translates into CASNLGTNQETQYF.

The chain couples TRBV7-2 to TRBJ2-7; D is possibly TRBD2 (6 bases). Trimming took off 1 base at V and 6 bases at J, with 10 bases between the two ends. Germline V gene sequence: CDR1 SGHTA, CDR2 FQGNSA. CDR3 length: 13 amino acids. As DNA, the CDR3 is TGTGCCAGCAGCTTAGATTGGGGGGTCGAGCAGTACGTC. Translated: CASSLDWGVEQYV.